The source of this T cell receptor (beta chain) is a study of identifying expanded T cells in peripheral blood. V shed 8 bases and J shed 0 bases, with 11 bases lying between them. Germline CDR1 reads LGHNT; CDR2 reads FRNRAP. The CDR3 covers 14 residues. Assay used: immunoSEQ multiplex PCR; TCRdb lists only in-frame clones, some missing. The table has about 100,000 clones, 87% seen once. V usage is TRBV12-5 and J usage is TRBJ1-5, with D possibly matching TRBD1 (5 bases). The source material was blood. This clonotype was obtained from a person aged 18-70 years in good health. CDR3 region: CASRRDYSNQPQHF. The CDR3 region has the DNA TGTGCTAGTCGTCGGGACTATAGCAATCAGCCCCAGCATTTT.